Sequencing of this TCR beta chain was carried out in a study of glioma-infiltrating T cells (dated by TCRdb to the mid-2010s). About the study as a whole: The study sequenced TCR alpha- and beta-chain repertoires from glioma tissue, from non-neoplastic brain tissue and from matched peripheral blood mononuclear cells. To gauge divergence between tissue and blood T-cell populations, every tissue-infiltrating repertoire was compared against the peripheral blood repertoire from the same patient. The paired cohort was made up of three low-grade glioma patients, eight or nine primary glioblastoma patients and three non-glioma patients who contributed non-neoplastic brain tissue.

This clonotype was recorded a few times. Its binding antigen is unknown. No much larger clone is present one base from it, and per-base qualities are unavailable. The iRepertoire nested amplicon-rescue multiplex PCR (arm-PCR) platform was used to amplify TCR alpha and beta CDR3 regions from RNA. The input for one-step reverse transcription and amplification was roughly 100-400 ng of tissue mRNA or PBMC total RNA. Following bead purification, Illumina adapters were added by a secondary multiplex PCR, and the libraries were gel-purified between 200 and 400 bp. Libraries carried internal 6-nucleotide barcodes used for demultiplexing. The libraries were sequenced on an Illumina MiSeq using 2x220 or 2x250 nucleotide paired-end reads. The published analysis was carried out like this. Paired reads were merged using FLASH 1.2.11 and aligned with BWA-MEM to the GRCh37 human genome, and TRA and TRB reads were then extracted. An IMGT-derived reference of cassette sequences and CDR3 motifs, with pseudogenes included, was used for V and J assignment. Reads were translated in three frames, and productive CDR3s were defined as those with a C...FGXG motif and no stop codons. A clonotype was defined as a unique combination of a V-J cassette pair and a CDR3 amino acid sequence. Reads were filtered by Hamming distance, thresholded by each sample's sequence error rate in mapped regions. Starting from the raw public reads, TCRdb applied fastp trimming at Q25, assembled clones with MiXCR and retained in-frame beta chains. Records with the same CDR3 protein are collapsed into one entry carrying the most frequent genes and DNA. What appears here as the V and J calls and clone size reflects TCRdb's work, not the paper's. The table for this sample lists about 89,000 distinct CDR3 sequences; 20% to 25% of them were counted only once. Of the sample, over 5% falls within the top ten clones.

V loses 7 bases at its end and J loses 5 bases; junction bases beyond the gene matches: 13. As encoded in the germline V gene, CDR1 is SNHLY while CDR2 is FYNNEI. Counted from cysteine to phenylalanine, this CDR3 has 15 amino acids. Only CDR3 DNA is held: 45 bases, read in frame from base 1. The research as a whole found: Group comparisons rested on small numbers: three non-neoplastic, three low-grade glioma and eight glioblastoma patients. In non-neoplastic patients, VJ-independent divergence between tissue and blood fell below expectation, whereas in all gliomas, and especially in low-grade gliomas, the divergence rose above expectation. Tissue and blood shared very few CDR3 sequences, a result attributed to high CDR3 diversity and limited sampling.

Sequenced sample: glioma tissue, nonneoplastic brain tissue, or PBMCs (not recorded which). The chain is assembled from TRBV2 and TRBJ2-7, and TRBD2 aligns with 8 junction nucleotides. The TCR sequence derives from a human donor with low-grade glioma or glioblastoma, undergoing nonglioma brain surgery, or in good health (not recorded which). The bases read TGTGCCAGCACCCGAGGACTAGCAGATGGCAACGAGCAGTACTTC. This translates into CASTRGLADGNEQYF.